The rows below give T cell receptor beta chains drawn from one sample of a study of T-cell memory formation after mild COVID-19. TCRdb analysed the 5' RACE reads with MiXCR anew, one entry per CDR3 protein. This table has more than 250,000 distinct CDR3 sequences, more than 15% appearing once. Specimen: PBMCs or a T cell subset sorted from them (not recorded which). These receptors were taken from a man aged 18 to 35 who had mild COVID-19 (a few samples of this study predate the infection). Cell type and time point are not known. The CDR3 runs from the conserved cysteine through the conserved F or W. D genes are given only for firm matches. Some rows mark clone size as missing; the rest say once, few, many or name a class of expanded clone.

V gene	J gene	D gene	clone size	CDR3 DNA	CDR3 protein
TRBV25-1	TRBJ2-3	TRBD1	.	TGTGCCAGCAGTGAATTGGGACAGGCGACAGATACGCAGTATTTT	CASSELGQATDTQYF
TRBV11-3	TRBJ2-7	.	few	TGTGCCAGCAGCTTAGGTAGCGCACGTACCTACGAGCAGTACTTC	CASSLGSARTYEQYF
TRBV28	TRBJ1-2	.	.	TGTGCCAGCAGTTCCCTGAGAGGGCCCGCAGTGGGGTACACCTTC	CASSSLRGPAVGYTF
TRBV4-2	TRBJ2-1	TRBD2	.	TGTGCCAGCAGCCAGAGGGTAGTGACTAGCGGGAGCTCCTACAATGAGCAGTTCTTC	CASSQRVVTSGSSYNEQFF
TRBV4-1	TRBJ2-5	.	few	TGCGCCAGCAGCCAACTAACGGGGGAGACCCAGTACTTC	CASSQLTGETQYF
TRBV6-5	TRBJ1-2	TRBD1	few	TGTGCCAGCAGTCGGAGGGCACAGGGGAGGGCTAACTATGGCTACACCTTC	CASSRRAQGRANYGYTF
TRBV28	TRBJ1-2	.	few	TGTGCCAGCACAGGGGTGAGCTATGGCTACACCTTC	CASTGVSYGYTF
TRBV4-1	TRBJ2-7	TRBD2	.	TGCGCCAGCAGCCAAGATTTTATCGGCGGGGGTTTCTCCTACGAGCAGTACTTC	CASSQDFIGGGFSYEQYF
TRBV7-2	TRBJ2-1	TRBD1	.	TGTGCCAGCAGCCCTCGACAGGGGTCCTTTGAGCAGTTCTTC	CASSPRQGSFEQFF
TRBV5-6	TRBJ1-2	.	few	TGTGCCAGCAGCTTGGGGCCGGCGCGATCGAACTATGGCTACACCTTC	CASSLGPARSNYGYTF
TRBV7-9	TRBJ1-1	.	.	TGTGCCAGCAGCTCCGTGTTGGGGTTGGGGGCTGAAGCTTTCTTT	CASSSVLGLGAEAFF
TRBV20-1	TRBJ1-2	TRBD1	.	TGCAGTAAGGACAGGGGGGACTATGGCTACACCTTC	CSKDRGDYGYTF
TRBV19	TRBJ1-2	.	few	TGTGCCAGTAGTATCGTGTCGGGGGATGGCTACACCTTC	CASSIVSGDGYTF
TRBV6-2/TRBV6-3	TRBJ1-4	.	few	TGTGCCAGCAGTTCGGGGCGCTCACCGAGGGAAAAACTGTTTTTT	CASSSGRSPREKLFF
TRBV4-3	TRBJ2-1	.	many	TGCGCCAGCAGCCAGGTCCGTGGGTTCAGCTCCTACAATGAGCAGTTCTTC	CASSQVRGFSSYNEQFF
TRBV12-3/TRBV12-4	TRBJ1-5	.	.	TGTGCCTCACGGCAGTTCAATCAGCCCCAGCATTTT	CASRQFNQPQHF
TRBV15	TRBJ1-1	.	.	TGTGCCACCAGCGAAGGGCGGGGAACGGAAGCTTTCTTT	CATSEGRGTEAFF
TRBV5-5	TRBJ2-5	.	.	TGTGCCAGCAGCAACGAAGGTTTGGGGACCCAGTACTTC	CASSNEGLGTQYF
TRBV30	TRBJ1-2	.	.	TGTGGACAGACCGAGGGGCGCGGCTACACCTTC	CGQTEGRGYTF
TRBV9	TRBJ1-1	.	.	TGTGCCAGCAGCGTAGGCGTCAGTAGGAACACTGAAGCTTTCTTT	CASSVGVSRNTEAFF
TRBV20-1	TRBJ2-5	.	few	TGCAGTGCCACGGACCAAGAGACCCAGTACTTC	CSATDQETQYF
TRBV7-6	TRBJ1-1	TRBD1	.	TGTGCCAGCGGACAGGGGAGTACTGAAGCTTTCTTT	CASGQGSTEAFF
TRBV12-3/TRBV12-4	TRBJ1-1	.	once	TGTGCCAGCAGTTTAACGTCCTGGGGGCTTAGCGCAGCTTTCTTT	CASSLTSWGLSAAFF
TRBV5-5	TRBJ1-2	TRBD1	.	TGTGCCAGCAGCCCCCAGACAGGGACTAACTATGGCTACACCTTC	CASSPQTGTNYGYTF
TRBV7-8	TRBJ2-5	TRBD2	.	TGTGCCAGCAGCTTAGTTGTAGCGGGGGGGCCTCAAGAGACCCAGTACTTC	CASSLVVAGGPQETQYF
TRBV7-9	TRBJ2-7	.	.	TGTGCCAGCAGCATCAGCTACGAGCAGTACTTC	CASSISYEQYF
TRBV5-6	TRBJ2-5	.	.	TGTGCCAGCAGCCCACAGATGGGGGAGACCCAGTACTTC	CASSPQMGETQYF
TRBV10-3	TRBJ2-5	.	few	TGTGCCATCAGTGACACGGGCAGGCTGTACCAAGAGACCCAGTACTTC	CAISDTGRLYQETQYF
TRBV7-2	TRBJ2-2	.	many	TGTGCCAGCAGCTTTAGGAGCGGGAACACCGGGGAGCTGTTTTTT	CASSFRSGNTGELFF
TRBV5-1	TRBJ2-5	.	.	TGCGCCAGCAGCTACGGGATCCAAGAGACCCAGTACTTC	CASSYGIQETQYF
TRBV20-1	TRBJ1-1	.	.	TGCAGTGCTAGAGGGGTCGGGTTGGGCACTGAAGCTTTCTTT	CSARGVGLGTEAFF
TRBV29-1	TRBJ2-3	TRBD2	few	TGCAGCGTTGGCCAGGGACTAGCGGGGCCCGACGGGGATACGCAGTATTTT	CSVGQGLAGPDGDTQYF
TRBV5-1	TRBJ1-2	TRBD1	.	TGCGCCAGCAGCTTGGAGGGACAGGGGTCCGGCTACACCTTC	CASSLEGQGSGYTF
TRBV6-5	TRBJ2-7	.	.	TGTGCCAGCAGTTCCACCTGGGACGGCCGCTACGAGCAGTACTTC	CASSSTWDGRYEQYF